These T cell receptor beta chains were read from a single sample in a study of OX40 agonist ivuxolimab in advanced cancers. Clones were read by immunoSEQ multiplex PCR, and TCRdb kept only the in-frame ones, dropping some. The top ten clones hold roughly 1.1% of a sample with 61,000 or so clones, 70% to 90% of them seen once. The sequences come from CD4+ or CD8+ T cells sorted from blood, collected in a trial of the OX40 agonist ivuxolimab. The origin of the receptors is an adult with an advanced solid tumor such as melanoma, head and neck, liver or kidney cancer. CDR3s include the opening cysteine and the closing phenylalanine or tryptophan. The order of the fields is V gene, clone size, D gene, J gene, CDR3 protein, CDR3 DNA. A D gene is named only where the DNA matches it firmly. Clone size is shown for a subset of rows, as once, few, many or a class of expanded clone.

v_gene: TRBV4-1
abundance: NA
d_gene: TRBD1
j_gene: TRBJ1-4
CDR3aa: CASNQGARYEKLFF
CDR3nt: TGCGCCAGCAACCAGGGGGCGCGTTATGAAAAACTGTTTTTT

v_gene: TRBV4-1
abundance: NA
d_gene: TRBD1
j_gene: TRBJ1-2
CDR3aa: CASSQRQGLIVDGYTF
CDR3nt: TGCGCCAGCAGCCAAAGACAGGGGCTAATAGTCGATGGCTACACCTTC

v_gene: TRBV6-1
abundance: NA
d_gene: NA
j_gene: TRBJ1-2
CDR3aa: CASSSGIRYGYTF
CDR3nt: TGTGCCAGCAGTTCCGGGATCCGCTATGGCTACACCTTC

v_gene: TRBV5-1
abundance: NA
d_gene: NA
j_gene: TRBJ1-3
CDR3aa: CASSEQGGNTIYF
CDR3nt: TGCGCCAGCAGCGAACAGGGAGGAAACACCATATATTTT

v_gene: TRBV7-2
abundance: NA
d_gene: NA
j_gene: TRBJ2-4
CDR3aa: CASSFSGVLAKNIQYF
CDR3nt: TGTGCCAGCAGCTTTAGTGGCGTTCTAGCCAAAAACATTCAGTACTTC

v_gene: TRBV18
abundance: NA
d_gene: TRBD1
j_gene: TRBJ2-3
CDR3aa: CASSPPGQGRTDTQYF
CDR3nt: TGTGCCAGCTCACCACCGGGACAGGGTCGGACAGATACGCAGTATTTT

v_gene: TRBV6-5
abundance: NA
d_gene: NA
j_gene: TRBJ2-6
CDR3aa: CASRKGQMGANVLTF
CDR3nt: TGTGCCAGCAGAAAAGGACAAATGGGGGCCAACGTCCTGACTTTC

v_gene: TRBV11-2
abundance: NA
d_gene: NA
j_gene: TRBJ1-1
CDR3aa: CASSLEPGTNTEAFF
CDR3nt: TGTGCCAGCAGCTTAGAACCAGGGACGAACACTGAAGCTTTCTTT

v_gene: TRBV25-1
abundance: once
d_gene: NA
j_gene: TRBJ2-4
CDR3aa: CASSDQNIQYF
CDR3nt: TGTGCCAGCAGTGATCAGAACATTCAGTACTTC

v_gene: TRBV9
abundance: few
d_gene: NA
j_gene: TRBJ1-2
CDR3aa: CASSVGPDYGYTF
CDR3nt: TGTGCCAGCAGCGTAGGCCCGGACTATGGCTACACCTTC